This T cell receptor beta chain was recovered during a study of blood T cells in healthy people across ages. Together with a sample-barcoded 5' primer, a J-beta primer mix was included in a second PCR lasting about 7 to 11 cycles. TCRdb re-called the 5' RACE reads with MiXCR, one entry per CDR3 protein. Altogether about 1.6 million distinct CDR3 sequences are present, almost 35% being singletons, with the ten largest covering approximately 11%. Trimming left V 5 bases short and J 5 bases short, with 16 bases between. Germline CDR1 is SEHNR and CDR2 is FQNEAQ (reference sequence). This CDR3 is built from 15 residues. Per individual sample, total RNA of at least 5 micrograms was extracted.

The chain has TRBV7-9 and TRBJ2-1; tentative D call: TRBD2 (6 bases). This sequence was found in a woman in her thirties in good health. The material sequenced was blood. In nucleotides, the CDR3 is TGTGCCAGCAGCCCCCTGGGGACTGGCCACAATGAGCAGTTCTTC. This gives the protein CASSPLGTGHNEQFF. Combining the CDR3 with reference TRBV7-9 and TRBJ2-1 gives the whole variable domain DTGVSQNPRHKITKRGQNVTFRCDPISEHNRLYWYRQTLGQGPEFLTYFQNEAQLEKSRLLSDRFSAERPKGSFSTLEIQRTEQGDSAMYLCASSPLGTGHNEQFFGPGTRLTVL.